Listed below are T cell receptor beta chains from one sample, sequenced in a study of T cells in localized non-small cell lung cancer. The data were produced by immunoSEQ multiplex PCR, yet TCRdb's version contains in-frame clones alone and is incomplete. The table records about 59,000 clones, approximately 89% of them present only once. The sequencing here drew on peripheral blood, taken before any cancer treatment. The receptors shown here come from a man aged 40 to 70 with stage I lung adenocarcinoma. Each CDR3 is given with its conserved first and last residue. The D gene is left open where the match is weak. Clone size, where shown, is once, few, many, or a class for clones that have expanded.

V gene: TRBV19
clone size: -
J gene: TRBJ1-1
D gene: -
CDR3 protein: CASMKGPLSTEAFF
CDR3 DNA: TGTGCCAGTATGAAGGGGCCGTTGAGCACTGAAGCTTTCTTT

V gene: TRBV6-5
clone size: -
J gene: TRBJ1-2
D gene: -
CDR3 protein: CASSYSIYGGAGYTF
CDR3 DNA: TGTGCCAGCAGTTACTCGATATACGGGGGCGCGGGCTACACCTTC

V gene: TRBV7-2
clone size: once
J gene: TRBJ2-7
D gene: -
CDR3 protein: CASTKPGRHSYEQYF
CDR3 DNA: TGTGCCAGCACCAAACCGGGACGGCACTCCTACGAGCAGTACTTC

V gene: TRBV2
clone size: -
J gene: TRBJ2-7
D gene: -
CDR3 protein: CASRVVFYEQYF
CDR3 DNA: TGTGCCAGCAGGGTCGTTTTCTACGAGCAGTACTTC

V gene: TRBV7-6
clone size: -
J gene: TRBJ2-3
D gene: TRBD1
CDR3 protein: CASSFTTGQGTDTQYF
CDR3 DNA: TGTGCCAGCAGCTTTACCACGGGACAGGGGACAGATACGCAGTATTTT

V gene: TRBV19
clone size: -
J gene: TRBJ1-2
D gene: -
CDR3 protein: CASIGGPNYGYTF
CDR3 DNA: TGTGCCAGTATCGGAGGGCCGAACTATGGCTACACCTTC

V gene: TRBV5-1
clone size: -
J gene: TRBJ2-7
D gene: -
CDR3 protein: CASSPGSTYEQYF
CDR3 DNA: TGCGCCAGCAGCCCGGGATCCACCTACGAGCAGTACTTC

V gene: TRBV2
clone size: once
J gene: TRBJ2-5
D gene: TRBD1
CDR3 protein: CASSETDRVWETQYF
CDR3 DNA: TGTGCCAGCAGTGAAACGGACAGGGTTTGGGAGACCCAGTACTTC

V gene: TRBV18
clone size: -
J gene: TRBJ2-7
D gene: TRBD1
CDR3 protein: CASSPPPGTGRYEQYF
CDR3 DNA: TGTGCCAGCTCACCACCCCCCGGGACAGGGCGGTACGAGCAGTACTTC

V gene: TRBV6-5
clone size: -
J gene: TRBJ2-7
D gene: TRBD2
CDR3 protein: CASRRAGGGGEQYF
CDR3 DNA: TGTGCCAGCAGAAGAGCGGGAGGAGGGGGCGAGCAGTACTTC

V gene: TRBV6-1
clone size: -
J gene: TRBJ2-7
D gene: -
CDR3 protein: CASSEGGGYYEQYF
CDR3 DNA: TGTGCCAGCAGTGAAGGAGGGGGGTACTACGAGCAGTACTTC

V gene: TRBV11-3
clone size: -
J gene: TRBJ2-1
D gene: -
CDR3 protein: CASSSESSGTGVYSYNEQFF
CDR3 DNA: TGTGCCAGCAGCTCTGAATCTTCGGGGACGGGGGTTTACTCCTACAATGAGCAGTTCTTC

V gene: TRBV13
clone size: -
J gene: TRBJ1-1
D gene: -
CDR3 protein: CASSLGMGQTAFF
CDR3 DNA: TGTGCCAGCAGCTTAGGGATGGGGCAGACAGCTTTCTTT

V gene: TRBV5-6
clone size: -
J gene: TRBJ2-3
D gene: TRBD2
CDR3 protein: CASSRGTSGPDTQYF
CDR3 DNA: TGTGCCAGCAGCCGCGGGACTAGCGGTCCAGATACGCAGTATTTT

V gene: TRBV4-2
clone size: -
J gene: TRBJ2-2
D gene: TRBD1
CDR3 protein: CASSQAKGAKDTGELFF
CDR3 DNA: TGTGCCAGCAGCCAAGCAAAGGGGGCGAAGGACACCGGGGAGCTGTTTTTT

V gene: TRBV11-2
clone size: -
J gene: TRBJ1-1
D gene: -
CDR3 protein: CASSLAWGTEAFF
CDR3 DNA: TGTGCCAGCAGCTTAGCTTGGGGAACTGAAGCTTTCTTT

V gene: TRBV7-2
clone size: -
J gene: TRBJ1-1
D gene: TRBD1
CDR3 protein: CASSLEVQGASTEAFF
CDR3 DNA: TGTGCCAGCAGCTTAGAGGTTCAGGGGGCTAGTACTGAAGCTTTCTTT

V gene: TRBV11-2
clone size: once
J gene: TRBJ2-4
D gene: TRBD2
CDR3 protein: CASSLVPSGLPGAKNIQYF
CDR3 DNA: TGTGCCAGCAGCTTAGTTCCTAGCGGCCTACCCGGGGCCAAAAACATTCAGTACTTC

V gene: TRBV25-1
clone size: -
J gene: TRBJ2-1
D gene: -
CDR3 protein: CASSEWEDWNEQFF
CDR3 DNA: TGTGCCAGCAGTGAGTGGGAGGACTGGAATGAGCAGTTCTTC

V gene: TRBV4-1
clone size: -
J gene: TRBJ2-7
D gene: TRBD2
CDR3 protein: CASSQVWTSGTYEQYF
CDR3 DNA: TGCGCCAGCAGCCAAGTCTGGACTAGCGGGACCTACGAGCAGTACTTC